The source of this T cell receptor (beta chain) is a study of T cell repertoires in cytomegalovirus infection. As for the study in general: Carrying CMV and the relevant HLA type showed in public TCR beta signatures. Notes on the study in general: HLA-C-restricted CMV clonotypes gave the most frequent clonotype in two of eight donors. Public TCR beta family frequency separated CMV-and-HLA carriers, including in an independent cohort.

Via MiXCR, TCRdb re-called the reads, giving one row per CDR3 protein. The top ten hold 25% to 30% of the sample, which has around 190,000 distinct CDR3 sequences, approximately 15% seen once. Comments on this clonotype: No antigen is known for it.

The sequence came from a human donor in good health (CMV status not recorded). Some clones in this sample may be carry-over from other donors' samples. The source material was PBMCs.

The DNA of the CDR3 is TGCGCCAGCAGCCAAGATATCAGGTACAATGAGCAGTTCTTC. It translates to CASSQDIRYNEQFF. The chain joins TRBV4-1 to TRBJ2-1; no definite D call. The CDR3 extends over 14 amino acids. From germline, CDR1 is MGHRA and CDR2 YSYEKL. V was shortened by 0 bases and J by 4 bases, with 7 bases between the two germline ends.